This TCR beta chain originates from a study of T cell responses to AZD1222 COVID-19 vaccine. Study-wide findings and caveats: Unmutated variant regions are reportedly the target of nearly half of TCRs that are spike-specific. Distributed over spike, vaccine-associated CD4 TCRs predominated at 160-218 and 743-854.

The CDR3 is 13 amino acids. CDR1 SGHRS and CDR2 YFSETQ come from the germline V gene. Trimming stripped 2 bases from V and 7 bases from J, with 9 bases between. A single count supports this clone. As yet, its antigen is unknown. The assay was immunoSEQ multiplex PCR, and TCRdb's table has in-frame clones only and misses some. This table has 150,000 or so clones, under 95% appearing once. The material was peripheral blood, obtained on day 0 of AZD1222 vaccination. This chain links TRBV5-1 with TRBJ2-2; D might be TRBD1 or TRBD2, each matching 5 bases. The TCR comes from an adult in good health. CDR3 region: CASSLKRGGELFF. For the CDR3, the DNA is TGCGCCAGCAGCTTAAAGAGGGGCGGGGAGCTGTTTTTT.